Below are 7 T cell receptor beta chains sequenced from a single sample in a study of human T cells and chemical hapten exposure (dated by TCRdb to about 2021). The time point tag for this specimen amounts to: pre-sensitization, week 0. Sample treatment or condition, as interpreted from the label and publication: therapeutic diphenylcyclopropenone sensitization with weekly scalp DPC. Library preparation used RACE. Instrument used: NextSeq 500. The public reads were quality trimmed at Q25 with fastp and then assembled into clones with MiXCR by TCRdb, keeping productive beta chains. Rows with one shared CDR3 protein collapse into an entry with the most common genes and DNA. The sample profile shows a few hundred thousand distinct CDR3 sequences; 5.5% of them were found once. Of the sample, around 8% falls within the top ten clones. This specimen consisted of whole blood, obtained in connection with sensitization to the hapten diphenylcyclopropenone (DPC). The receptors were gathered from a woman aged 18-29 years with alopecia areata. Some clones in this sample may be carry-over from other donors' samples.

This clonotype was seen at least ten times. V is TRBV7-6 and J is TRBJ1-3, with D uncertain. This CDR3 spans 15 amino acids. Trimming left V 5 bases short and J 4 bases short, with 15 bases between. Germline CDR1 reads SGHVS; CDR2 reads FNYEAQ. CDR3 in DNA: TGTGCCAGCAGCCCAGGTACTGGAGGAGGAAACACCATATATTTT. Residues: CASSPGTGGGNTIYF.

This clonotype has a count of ten or more. This chain uses TRBV4-3 with TRBJ1-2, with D maybe TRBD1 (5 bases). V was pared by 5 bases and J by 3 bases, with 16 bases between. This CDR3 contains 15 residues. Germline V lookup: CDR1 LGHNA, CDR2 YSLEER. CDR3 residues: CASSSLEGADYGYTF. DNA of the CDR3: TGCGCCAGCAGCTCCCTGGAAGGGGCGGACTATGGCTACACCTTC.

The CDR3 sequence is CASSSVNVLSRDNNSPLHF. The CDR3 bases are TGTGCCAGCTCATCGGTAAATGTCCTTTCCCGAGATAATAATTCACCCCTCCACTTT. The gene calls are TRBV18 and TRBJ1-6; D gene ambiguous. V was cut by 5 bases and J by 5 bases, with 25 bases left in between. Germline-derived CDR1 and CDR2 are KGHSH and LQKENI. This CDR3 comprises 19 residues. The variable domain in full, with the rest retrieved from reference TRBV18 and TRBJ1-6, is NAGVMQNPRHLVRRRGQEARLRCSPMKGHSHVYWYRQLPEEGLKFMVYLQKENIIDESGMPKERFSAEFPKEGPSILRIQQVVRGDSAAYFCASSSVNVLSRDNNSPLHFGNGTRLTVT.

V is TRBV28 and J is TRBJ1-5, with a weak D call TRBD1 (6 bases). The germline V and J ends were trimmed by 5 bases and 9 bases, with 20 bases remaining between them. This CDR3 contains 15 residues. Germline V gene sequence: CDR1 MDHEN, CDR2 SYDVKM. CDR3 residues: CASSLKVAGERPQHF. DNA of the CDR3: TGTGCCAGCAGTCTAAAGGTGGCAGGGGAAAGGCCCCAGCATTTT.

V usage is TRBV4-2 and J usage is TRBJ2-3, with D unclear. Germline-derived CDR1 and CDR2 are LGHNA and YNFKEQ. This CDR3 is built from 15 residues. The V end was cut by 1 base, the J end by 3 bases, with 11 bases between. This CDR3 is CASSQVGLGTDTQYF. CDR3 nucleotides: TGTGCCAGCAGCCAAGTGGGATTAGGGACAGATACGCAGTATTTT.

This clonotype was seen at least ten times. The chain uses TRBV5-1 and TRBJ2-5; a possible D gene is TRBD2 (5 bases). The CDR3 has 13 residues. CDR1 is SGHRS, CDR2 YFSETQ, per germline. Trimming cost V 7 bases and J 0 bases, with 10 bases left between them. CDR3 loop: CASGFGDQETQYF. As DNA, the CDR3 is TGCGCCAGCGGGTTCGGGGACCAAGAGACCCAGTACTTC. Based on the CDR3 plus reference TRBV5-1 and TRBJ2-5, the full variable domain is KAGVTQTPRYLIKTRGQQVTLSCSPISGHRSVSWYQQTPGQGLQFLFEYFSETQRNKGNFPGRFSGRQFSNSRSEMNVSTLELGDSALYLCASGFGDQETQYFGPGTRLLVL.

The chain has TRBV7-2 and TRBJ1-5; no clear D. Germline CDR1 SGHTA, CDR2 FQGNSA. This CDR3 has 15 residues. Between the trimmed V and J ends, which lost 5 bases and 3 bases, there was a span of 14 bases. DNA for the CDR3: TGTGCCAGCAGCAAACGGACGGCGGTCAATCAGCCCCAGCATTTT. It is translated as CASSKRTAVNQPQHF.